Each of the 8 T cell receptor beta chains below was sequenced from the same sample in a study of shared clonotypes between healthy human individuals. TCRdb's table, derived via immunoSEQ multiplex PCR, lists solely in-frame clones and lacks some. The repertoire consists of 2 million or so clones, with 85% to 95% occurring once and the leading ten covering about 1.1%. CD45RO-negative, CCR7-positively selected cells formed the naive CD8 fraction, excluding terminally differentiated effector memory CD45RA+ cells. Sequencing was performed on naive CD8+ T cells sorted from blood. The receptors shown here come from a man aged 18 to 29 in good health.

The chain is built from TRBV27 and TRBJ1-4; D possibly corresponds to TRBD1 (5 bases). The CDR3 runs 16 residues. Trimming stripped 7 bases from V and 4 bases from J, with 19 bases between. The germline V gene encodes CDR1 MNHEY and CDR2 SMNVEV (reference sequence). CDR3 sequence: CASTPVGPRINEKLFF. The DNA of the CDR3 is TGTGCCAGCACCCCAGTGGGACCCCGGATTAATGAAAAACTGTTTTTT.

This chain uses TRBV11-2 with TRBJ2-5, with TRBD2 as a possible D gene (5 bases). From germline, CDR1 is SGHAT and CDR2 FQNNGV. The V end lost 2 bases, the J end lost 2 bases, and 9 bases lay between the germline ends. The CDR3 is 14 amino acids. The CDR3 DNA reads TGTGCCAGCAGCTTATTGAGGGCACAAGAGACCCAGTACTTC. Translation gives CASSLLRAQETQYF.

V is TRBV6-6 and J is TRBJ1-6; 8 nucleotides align to TRBD1. This CDR3 is 15 amino acids long. V shed 7 bases, J shed 7 bases, and the junction held 9 bases outside the gene matches. Germline lookup yields CDR1 MNHNY and CDR2 SVGAGI (reference sequence). The CDR3 bases are TGTGCCAGCACCAAGGGGAGACAGGGGAATTCACCCCTCCACTTT. The encoded protein is CASTKGRQGNSPLHF.

A remark on this clone: The sample contains more than one DNA sequence encoding this CDR3. The V call is TRBV11-2, the J call TRBJ1-1; the D gene is possibly TRBD1 (5 bases). Trimming pared 1 base from V and 3 bases from J, leaving 6 bases between. Germline V gene data show CDR1 as SGHAT and CDR2 as FQNNGV. This CDR3 has 13 amino acids. The CDR3 DNA sequence: TGTGCCAGCAGCTTAGGGGGCGACACTGAAGCTTTCTTT. It encodes CASSLGGDTEAFF.

The chain employs TRBV6-9 and TRBJ2-3; the match to TRBD1 covers 8 bases. This CDR3 spans 17 amino acids. CDR1 is MNHGY, CDR2 SVAAGI, per germline. The junction had 12 bases not matched to a gene; V was cut back by 0 bases and J by 7 bases. The CDR3 reads CASSYSRPRDRLNTQYF. CDR3 DNA sequence: TGTGCCAGCAGTTATTCGAGGCCCCGGGACAGGCTAAATACGCAGTATTTT.

This sequence joins TRBV21-1 and TRBJ1-3; the table's D call TRBD1 went unverified against the DNA. TRBV21-1 is noted as a pseudogene. The CDR3 has 15 amino acids. The CDR3 bases are TGTGCCAGCAGGGGCAGGGAAGTCTCTGGAAACACCATATATTTT. Its translation is CASRGREVSGNTIYF.

This rearrangement joins TRBV5-1 to TRBJ2-7; no firm D call. The CDR3 contains 14 residues. The V and J ends lost 0 bases and 3 bases respectively, with 10 bases between them. Germline V gives CDR1 SGHRS, CDR2 YFSETQ. CDR3 DNA: TGCGCCAGCAGCTTGGACCAGTCCCTCTACGAGCAGTACTTC. Translated, it gives CASSLDQSLYEQYF.

The chain carries TRBV5-6 and TRBJ2-5; TRBD2 matches 9 bases. This CDR3 is 16 amino acids long. CDR1 SGHDT and CDR2 YYEEEE come from the germline V gene. Trimming cost V 0 bases and J 4 bases; bases outside gene matches: 7. CDR3 residues: CASSLASSGVGETQYF. CDR3 DNA sequence: TGTGCCAGCAGCTTGGCCTCTAGCGGGGTGGGAGAGACCCAGTACTTC.